This TCR beta chain stems from a study of cytomegalovirus exposure and HLA in healthy donors. The CDR3 has 16 amino acids. V was trimmed by 4 bases and J by 4 bases, leaving 18 bases between them. Germline CDR1 and CDR2: SGHNT and YYREEE (reference sequence). The PCR contained 60 Vbeta and 13 Jbeta primers. Produced via immunoSEQ multiplex PCR; TCRdb's table is partial and in-frame only. Altogether 95,000 to 150,000 clones are present, about three fifths being singletons, with the ten largest covering roughly 8.6%. This clone was picked up one time. Material for sequencing was PBMCs. The chain employs TRBV5-4 and TRBJ2-1; D remains unclear. The receptor was derived from a middle-aged woman in good health and CMV-seropositive. CDR3 sequence reads: CASSAAAVVNYNEQFF. CDR3 bases: TGTGCCAGCAGCGCCGCGGCCGTCGTTAATTACAATGAGCAGTTCTTC.